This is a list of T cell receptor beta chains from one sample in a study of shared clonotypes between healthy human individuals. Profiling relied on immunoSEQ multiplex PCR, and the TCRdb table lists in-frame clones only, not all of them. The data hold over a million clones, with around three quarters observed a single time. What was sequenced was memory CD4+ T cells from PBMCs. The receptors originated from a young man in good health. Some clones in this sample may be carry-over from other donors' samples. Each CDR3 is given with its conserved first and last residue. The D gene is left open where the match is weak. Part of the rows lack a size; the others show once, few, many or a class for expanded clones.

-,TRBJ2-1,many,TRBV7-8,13,TGTGCCAGCAGCTTATTACGGGTCAATGAGCAGTTCTTC,CASSLLRVNEQFF
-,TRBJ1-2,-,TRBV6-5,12,TGTGCCAGCAGTTACTCCGGAGAGCGCTACACCTTC,CASSYSGERYTF
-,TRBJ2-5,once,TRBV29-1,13,TGCAGCGTTGAACGGGCAGGGAAAGAGACTCAGTACTTC,CSVERAGKETQYF
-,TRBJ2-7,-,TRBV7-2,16,TGTGCCAGCAGCTTTTCCCCGGGGACTCCACCCTACGAGCAGTACTTC,CASSFSPGTPPYEQYF
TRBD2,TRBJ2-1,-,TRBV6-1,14,TGTGCCAGCACCTTTGGACTAGCCCGAGATGAGCAGTTCTTC,CASTFGLARDEQFF
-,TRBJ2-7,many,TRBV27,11,TGTGCCGTTAAAGGGCCCTACGAGCAGTACTTC,CAVKGPYEQYF
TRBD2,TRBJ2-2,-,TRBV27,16,TGTGCCAGCAGTTTTCGGCTAGCGGGAAACACCGGGGAGCTGTTTTTT,CASSFRLAGNTGELFF
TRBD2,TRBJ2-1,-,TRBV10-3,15,TGTGCCATCAGTGGAGGGACTAGCGGGAGGGATGAGCAGTTCTTC,CAISGGTSGRDEQFF
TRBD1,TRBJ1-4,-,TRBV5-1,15,TGCGCCAGCAGCTCCCGACAGGGGAATAATGAAAAACTGTTTTTT,CASSSRQGNNEKLFF
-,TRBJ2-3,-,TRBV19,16,TGTGCCAGTAGTTTACAAGCGGATCCAAACACAGATACGCAGTATTTT,CASSLQADPNTDTQYF
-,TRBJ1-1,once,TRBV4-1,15,TGCGCCAGCAGCCAAGTCCCTTCGGGGTTCACTGAAGCTTTCTTT,CASSQVPSGFTEAFF
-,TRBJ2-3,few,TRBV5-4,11,TGTGCCAGCAGCTTCCAAGATACGCAGTATTTT,CASSFQDTQYF
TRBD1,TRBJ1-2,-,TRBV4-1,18,TGCGCCAGCAGCCAAGATTGGGGGACAGGGGGGTTGGTCTATGGCTACACCTTC,CASSQDWGTGGLVYGYTF
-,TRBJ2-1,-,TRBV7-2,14,TGTGCCAGCAGCTACGAGGGGCCCTACAATGAGCAGTTCTTC,CASSYEGPYNEQFF